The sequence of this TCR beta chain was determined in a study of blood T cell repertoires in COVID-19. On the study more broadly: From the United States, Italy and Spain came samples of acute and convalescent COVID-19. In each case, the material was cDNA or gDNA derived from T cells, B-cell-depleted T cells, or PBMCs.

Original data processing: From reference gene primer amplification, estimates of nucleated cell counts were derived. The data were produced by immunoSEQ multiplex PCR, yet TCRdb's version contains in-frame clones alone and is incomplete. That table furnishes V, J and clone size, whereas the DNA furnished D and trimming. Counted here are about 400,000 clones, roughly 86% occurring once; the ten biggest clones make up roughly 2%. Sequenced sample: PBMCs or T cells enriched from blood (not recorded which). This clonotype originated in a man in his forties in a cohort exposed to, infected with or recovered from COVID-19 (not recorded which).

The CDR3 nucleotides read TGTGCCAGCAGGGGCCCGGGAAAGAACACTGAAGCTTTCTTT. Translated, it gives CASRGPGKNTEAFF. The chain joins TRBV5-4 to TRBJ1-1; D is uncertain. CDR1 and CDR2 from the germline V gene are SGHNT and YYREEE (reference sequence). This CDR3 is built from 14 residues. Trimming took off 5 bases at V and 1 base at J, with 12 bases between the two ends.